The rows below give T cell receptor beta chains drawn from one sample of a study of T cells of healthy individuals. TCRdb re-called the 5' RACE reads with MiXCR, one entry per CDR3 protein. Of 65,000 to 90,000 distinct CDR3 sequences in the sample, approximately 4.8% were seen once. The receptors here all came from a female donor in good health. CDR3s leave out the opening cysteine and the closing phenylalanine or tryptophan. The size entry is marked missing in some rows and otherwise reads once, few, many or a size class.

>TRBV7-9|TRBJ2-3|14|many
ASRRHRGRSTDTQY
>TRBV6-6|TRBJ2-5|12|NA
ASSTDRLRETQY
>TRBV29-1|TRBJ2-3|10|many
SVELGTDTQY
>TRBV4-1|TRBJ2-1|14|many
ASSQGLAGRYNEQF
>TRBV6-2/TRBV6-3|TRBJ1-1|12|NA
ASSLSATNTEAF
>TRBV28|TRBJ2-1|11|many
ASSFVASAEQF
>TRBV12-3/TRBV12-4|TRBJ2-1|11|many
ASSLSGGVEQF
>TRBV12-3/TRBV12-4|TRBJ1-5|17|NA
ASSPRAQDGSAGNQPQH
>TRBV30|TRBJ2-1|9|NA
AWRGRWEQF
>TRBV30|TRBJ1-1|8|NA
AWSRLEAF
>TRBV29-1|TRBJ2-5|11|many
SGVSGSQETQY
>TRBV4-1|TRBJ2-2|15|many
ASSLGAPASNTGELF
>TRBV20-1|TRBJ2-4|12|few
SALKGRPGGIQY
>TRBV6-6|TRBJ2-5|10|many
ASGATQETQY
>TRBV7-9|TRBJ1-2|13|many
ASSLAGGRPYGYT
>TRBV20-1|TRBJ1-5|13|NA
SPEPGELSNQPQH
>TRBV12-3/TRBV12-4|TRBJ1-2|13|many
ASSFSGGEGDGYT
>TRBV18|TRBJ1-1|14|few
ASSLNRRGLETEAF
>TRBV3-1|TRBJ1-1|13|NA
ASSQLTRGQSEAF
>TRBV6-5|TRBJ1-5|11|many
ASSYSGDRPQH
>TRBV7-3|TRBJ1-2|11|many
ASSLGPNYGYT
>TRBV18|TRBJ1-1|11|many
ASSPTVNTEAF
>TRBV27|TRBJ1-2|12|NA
ASSPQGTLNGYT
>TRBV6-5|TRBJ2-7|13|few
ASSYEGSGPYEQY
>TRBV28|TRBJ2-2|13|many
ASSHLAGGIGELF
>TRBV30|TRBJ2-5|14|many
AWSVRSSRYQETQY
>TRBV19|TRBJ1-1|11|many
ASRRDRLTEAF
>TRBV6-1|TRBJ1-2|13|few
ASSEGGLPNYGYT
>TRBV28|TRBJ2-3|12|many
ASSPGGRLDTQY
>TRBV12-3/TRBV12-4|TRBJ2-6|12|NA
ASRGVSGANVLT
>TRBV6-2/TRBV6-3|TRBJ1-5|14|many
ASSYSSGDPTEPQH
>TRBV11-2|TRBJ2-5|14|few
ASSRTIVQGTETQY
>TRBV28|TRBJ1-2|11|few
ASSLSVEYGYT
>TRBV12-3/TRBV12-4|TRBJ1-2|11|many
ASSLTGGYGYT
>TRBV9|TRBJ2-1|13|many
ASSVAPSGNNEQF
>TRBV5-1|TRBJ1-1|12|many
ASSLAGFNTEAF
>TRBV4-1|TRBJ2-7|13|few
ASSQGQASSYEQY
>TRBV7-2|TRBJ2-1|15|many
ASSSKLTSGGYNEQF
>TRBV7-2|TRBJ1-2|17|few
ASSLPRTKSSPGDYGYT